This is a list of T cell receptor beta chains from one sample in a study of cytomegalovirus exposure and HLA in healthy donors. Clones were read by immunoSEQ multiplex PCR, and TCRdb kept only the in-frame ones, dropping some. The sample consists of 150,000 to 200,000 clones, more than 65% of them appearing once. The sequenced sample was PBMCs. These receptors were taken from a girl aged 2 to 9 in good health and CMV-seropositive. Each CDR3 is given with its conserved first and last residue. The order of the fields is D gene, clone size, V gene, J gene, CDR3 protein, CDR3 DNA. The D gene is left open where the match is weak. Clone size is stated in some rows and not others, as once, few, many or a class when expanded.

>-|-|TRBV1|TRBJ2-6
CTSSQSTGTGGLDSPNSGANVLTF
TGCACCAGCAGCCAATCAACCGGGACAGGGGGTCTAGATTCGCCGAACTCTGGGGCCAACGTCCTGACTTTC
>TRBD1|-|TRBV5-4|TRBJ2-7
CASSLPGGGYEQYF
TGTGCCAGCAGCTTGCCAGGGGGTGGGTACGAGCAGTACTTC
>-|-|TRBV5-4|TRBJ1-1
CASSRVGNTEAFF
TGTGCCAGCAGCCGGGTGGGGAACACTGAAGCTTTCTTT
>-|-|TRBV7-9|TRBJ1-1
CASITPGGANTEAFF
TGTGCCAGCATAACACCCGGTGGGGCAAACACTGAAGCTTTCTTT
>-|-|TRBV28|TRBJ2-7
CASSSPRLAGSYEQYF
TGTGCCAGCAGTTCCCCCCGGCTCGCAGGCTCCTACGAGCAGTACTTC
>-|-|TRBV15|TRBJ1-5
CATSSGVGNQPQHF
TGTGCCACCAGCTCCGGGGTTGGCAATCAGCCCCAGCATTTT
>-|-|TRBV19|TRBJ1-2
CASEQNSGLNYGYTF
TGTGCCAGCGAGCAGAACAGCGGCCTAAACTATGGCTACACCTTC
>-|-|TRBV9|TRBJ1-6
CAGSTMISSHSPLHF
TGTGCCGGCAGCACGATGATCTCGAGTCATTCACCCCTCCACTTT
>-|-|TRBV29-1|TRBJ1-2
CSVEDREHTPSLTF
TGCAGCGTTGAAGATCGGGAACATACTCCGTCGCTCACCTTC
>-|-|TRBV4-1|TRBJ1-3
CASSAGLMSSGNTIYF
TGCGCCAGCAGCGCTGGACTGATGAGCTCTGGAAACACCATATATTTT
>TRBD1|-|TRBV6-5|TRBJ1-1
CASSYFYDRGGTEAFF
TGTGCCAGCAGTTATTTCTACGACAGGGGTGGAACTGAAGCTTTCTTT
>TRBD1|few|TRBV5-1|TRBJ1-1
CASSLAQGSEAFF
TGCGCCAGCAGCTTGGCACAGGGGTCTGAAGCTTTCTTT
>-|-|TRBV6-5|TRBJ1-5
CASSYSPYQPQHF
TGTGCCAGCAGTTACTCCCCCTATCAGCCCCAGCATTTT
>-|-|TRBV7-9|TRBJ2-3
CASSLMRKSTDTQYF
TGTGCCAGCAGCTTAATGAGGAAAAGCACAGATACGCAGTATTTT
>-|-|TRBV6-1|TRBJ2-2
CASSESPRAGELFF
TGTGCCAGCAGTGAATCCCCTAGAGCCGGGGAGCTGTTTTTT
>TRBD1|once|TRBV11-3|TRBJ2-7
CASSPTGGPTYEQYF
TGTGCCAGCAGCCCAACAGGGGGACCTACCTACGAGCAGTACTTC
>-|-|TRBV11-3|TRBJ2-7
CASSLTGFFPYEQYF
TGTGCCAGCAGTCTTACAGGGTTTTTCCCCTACGAGCAGTACTTC
>-|few|TRBV4-1|TRBJ2-1
CASSQDEAENEQFF
TGCGCCAGCAGCCAAGATGAGGCCGAAAATGAGCAGTTCTTC
>-|-|TRBV4-1|TRBJ2-3
CASSQESAAITDTQYF
TGCGCCAGCAGCCAAGAGAGCGCGGCTATCACAGATACGCAGTATTTT
>TRBD2|-|TRBV2|TRBJ2-1
CASSVPKTSGRGNEQFF
TGTGCCAGCAGTGTCCCCAAGACTAGCGGGAGGGGCAATGAGCAGTTCTTC
>-|-|TRBV5-6|TRBJ1-5
CASSPRGVGRLNQPQHF
TGTGCCAGCAGCCCTCGCGGGGTCGGGCGGCTCAATCAGCCCCAGCATTTT
>TRBD1|-|TRBV6-6|TRBJ1-2
CASRATGDYGYTF
TGTGCCAGCAGAGCAACAGGGGACTATGGCTACACCTTC
>-|-|TRBV27|TRBJ2-3
CASSLYREGLMDTQYF
TGTGCCAGCAGTTTATACAGGGAGGGTTTAATGGATACGCAGTATTTT
>TRBD2|-|TRBV5-1|TRBJ2-1
CASSLVGGRGQREQFF
TGCGCCAGCAGCTTGGTCGGCGGGAGGGGACAAAGGGAGCAGTTCTTC
>TRBD2|-|TRBV30|TRBJ2-5
CAWSAGLAVTETQYF
TGTGCCTGGAGTGCTGGACTAGCGGTTACGGAGACCCAGTACTTC
>-|-|TRBV6-5|TRBJ2-1
CASSYAFGRAREQFF
TGTGCCAGCAGTTACGCATTCGGCAGGGCTCGTGAGCAGTTCTTC
>TRBD2|-|TRBV6-5|TRBJ2-2
CASSKGLAVTGELFF
TGTGCCAGCAGTAAAGGACTAGCAGTCACCGGGGAGCTGTTTTTT
>-|once|TRBV14|TRBJ1-4
CASSQTWRNEKLFF
TGTGCCAGCAGCCAAACCTGGAGGAATGAAAAACTGTTTTTT
>-|-|TRBV7-8|TRBJ1-1
CASSLARRDTEAFF
TGTGCCAGCAGCTTAGCGAGGCGTGACACTGAAGCTTTCTTT